This entry is about one T cell receptor beta chain. The data originate from a study of blood T cell repertoires in COVID-19. For the study at large: T cells, B-cell-depleted T cells, or PBMCs provided the cDNA or gDNA that served as material.

Followed longitudinally, the Seattle patients had been enrolled during active infection. This CDR3 is 12 amino acids long. Trimming removed 4 bases at V and 9 bases at J, with 14 bases between. The germline CDR1 and CDR2 sequences are SGHRS and YFSETQ. In the source study's methods: Quantification of nucleated cells was approximated via reference gene primer amplification. Sequencing was performed with immunoSEQ multiplex PCR; in TCRdb, only in-frame clones are kept and a portion is missing. V, J and clone size are taken as reported in that table, and D and trimming were inferred from the DNA itself. The sample lists some 80,000 clones, about 82% occurring once.

Source material: peripheral blood. This chain uses TRBV5-1 with TRBJ2-7; D gene unclear. The TCR was taken from a man aged 50 or older with COVID-19, enrolled during active disease. The CDR3 here is CASSNTPGGQYF. CDR3 DNA sequence: TGCGCCAGCAGCAATACCCCCGGCGGGCAGTACTTC. Using reference TRBV5-1 and TRBJ2-7 for the parts outside the CDR3, the full variable domain is KAGVTQTPRYLIKTRGQQVTLSCSPISGHRSVSWYQQTPGQGLQFLFEYFSETQRNKGNFPGRFSGRQFSNSRSEMNVSTLELGDSALYLCASSNTPGGQYFGPGTRLTVT.